The present T cell receptor beta chain was sequenced within a study of blood T cell repertoires in COVID-19. Study summary: Whether acute or convalescent, the COVID-19 samples came from the United States, Italy and Spain. PBMCs, B-cell-depleted T cells, or T cells were the source of the cDNA or gDNA that made up the material.

Participant-reported clinical history was the basis for cohort assignment. The J segment lost 3 bases and the V segment lost 7 bases, leaving 20 bases of the junction unmatched. This CDR3 is built from 19 residues. CDR1 SGHVS and CDR2 FNYEAQ come from the germline V gene. Original processing notes: Quantification of nucleated cells was approximated via reference gene primer amplification. Sequencing used immunoSEQ multiplex PCR; TCRdb keeps in-frame clones, though not all of them. The V and J calls and the clone size are those of that table, but D and trimming were determined from the DNA. The data contain about 320,000 clones, about nine tenths of them singletons.

The sequence was collected from a man in his 60s who had recovered from COVID-19. Sequenced material: PBMCs or T cells enriched from blood (not recorded which). This chain connects TRBV7-6 to TRBJ2-3, with 9 bases aligning to TRBD2. In DNA, the CDR3 is TGTGCCAGCACCCCCGGGAGACTAGCGGAAGGAGGTTGGACAGATACGCAGTATTTT. Its protein is CASTPGRLAEGGWTDTQYF.